A single sample gave rise to the 24 T cell receptor beta chains below, sequenced in a study of metastatic and nonmetastatic thyroid tumors. TCRdb re-called clones via MiXCR from the PCR reads. The table lists approximately 30,000 clones, 15% of them singletons. None of the patients had undergone any treatment ahead of thyroid surgery. The sequencing sample was made of blood. These receptors were obtained from a male donor with papillary thyroid cancer or a benign thyroid nodule (not recorded which). Some clones in this sample may be carry-over from other donors' samples.

This clone came up a few times. The rearrangement uses TRBV10-3 and TRBJ1-1; no definite D call. The V gene's germline CDR1 is ENHRY and CDR2 SYGVKD. This CDR3 has 13 residues. V was pared by 4 bases and J by 1 base, with 7 bases between. The CDR3 region has the DNA TGTGCCATCAGTGCCGCAGAGAACACTGAAGCTTTCTTT. Its protein product is CAISAAENTEAFF.

This clone came up many times. The chain couples TRBV5-1 to TRBJ2-4; the D gene could be TRBD1 or TRBD2 (5 bases each). V dropped 5 bases and J dropped 7 bases, with 16 bases sitting between them. The germline gives CDR1 SGHRS, CDR2 YFSETQ. This CDR3 spans 14 amino acids. In DNA, the CDR3 is TGCGCCAGCAGACGGGGCGCCTCGTTGAACATTCAGTACTTC. Its protein product is CASRRGASLNIQYF.

This clone was seen many times. V is TRBV5-1 and J is TRBJ2-5; TRBD1 aligns across 7 bases. Germline V CDR1 and CDR2: SGHRS, YFSETQ. J gave up 1 base and V 6 bases, and 6 bases lay outside the gene matches. The CDR3 loop spans 14 amino acids. The CDR3 reads CASTRQGTQETQYF. As DNA, the CDR3 is TGCGCCAGCACCCGACAGGGTACCCAAGAGACCCAGTACTTC.

The sample holds many counts of this clone. V gene TRBV4-2 combines with J gene TRBJ2-2; 12 bases map to TRBD1. J lost 4 bases, V lost 6 bases, and 12 bases had no gene match. This CDR3 spans 18 amino acids. Germline CDR1 LGHNA, CDR2 YNFKEQ. The CDR3 DNA sequence: TGTGCCAGCAGAGGAGCCGGGACAGGGGGCGCCGGCACCGGGGAGCTGTTTTTT. Translation: CASRGAGTGGAGTGELFF.

This clone is judged medium-sized. The chain has TRBV20-1 and TRBJ2-3; D remains unclear. The CDR3 runs 14 residues. Germline assignment: CDR1 DFQATT and CDR2 SNEGSKA (reference sequence). Trimming stripped 3 bases from V and 1 base from J, with 11 bases between. The CDR3 loop is CSARAVMGTDTQYF. The CDR3 DNA is TGCAGTGCTAGGGCCGTAATGGGCACAGATACGCAGTATTTT.

This clone was found many times. This sequence joins TRBV5-1 and TRBJ2-3; tentative D call: TRBD1 (6 bases). This CDR3 is 13 amino acids long. Per germline, CDR1 SGHRS and CDR2 YFSETQ. The V end was cut by 5 bases, the J end by 3 bases, with 10 bases between. As DNA, the CDR3 is TGCGCCAGCAGACCTACAGGGACAGATACGCAGTATTTT. Its translation: CASRPTGTDTQYF.

This clone was counted at least ten times. This sequence joins TRBV9 and TRBJ2-2; 9 bases are shared with TRBD2. The germline V gene has CDR1 SGDLS and CDR2 YYNGEE. This CDR3 has 14 amino acids. Trimming cost V 8 bases and J 2 bases; bases outside gene matches: 4. The CDR3 DNA follows: TGTGCCAGTACCGGGACTAGCAACACCGGGGAGCTGTTTTTT. Its protein is CASTGTSNTGELFF.

This chain connects TRBV12-3 or TRBV12-4 to TRBJ1-2, with D unresolved. CDR3 length: 15 residues. Trimming took off 8 bases at V and 4 bases at J, with 20 bases between the two ends. The CDR3 nucleotides read TGTGCCAGCTGTTGCTACATGGACCGCTTCTATGGCTACACCTTC. This sequence encodes CASCCYMDRFYGYTF.

This clone has just a few counts. The CDR3: CASSLEVTQYF. In DNA, the CDR3 is TGTGCCAGCAGTTTAGAGGTTACGCAGTATTTT. This chain uses TRBV12-3 or TRBV12-4 with TRBJ2-3; D remains unclear. With 1 base removed from V and 8 bases from J, the gap between germline ends came to 4 bases. The CDR3 runs 11 residues.

This clone came up many times. The chain employs TRBV7-9 and TRBJ2-1; possibly TRBD2 for D (6 bases). Looked up from germline, CDR1 is SEHNR and CDR2 is FQNEAQ (reference sequence). The CDR3 covers 13 residues. Trimming shortened V by 3 bases and J by 8 bases, and 11 bases separated the two germline ends. CDR3 protein: CASSFPTSDEQFF. CDR3 nucleotides: TGTGCCAGCAGCTTCCCGACTAGTGATGAGCAGTTCTTC. The full variable domain, in which reference TRBV7-9 and TRBJ2-1 provide the parts outside the CDR3, is DTGVSQNPRHKITKRGQNVTFRCDPISEHNRLYWYRQTLGQGPEFLTYFQNEAQLEKSRLLSDRFSAERPKGSFSTLEIQRTEQGDSAMYLCASSFPTSDEQFFGPGTRLTVL.

There are many counts of this clone. The rearrangement links TRBV19 to TRBJ1-4; weak D call: TRBD1 (5 bases). CDR1 and CDR2 (germline): LNHDA, SQIVND (reference sequence). V shed 5 bases and J shed 7 bases, with 14 bases lying between them. CDR3 length equals 14 residues. The CDR3 region is CASSSEGAGEKLFF. In DNA, the CDR3 is TGTGCCAGTAGTTCGGAAGGGGCGGGTGAAAAACTGTTTTTT.

This clone was seen at least ten times. This chain joins TRBV4-1 and TRBJ1-2; tentative D call: TRBD1 (5 bases). Trimming stripped 1 base from V and 10 bases from J, with 16 bases between. Germline CDR1 MGHRA, CDR2 YSYEKL. CDR3 length equals 14 residues. The CDR3, as DNA: TGCGCCAGCAGCCAAGTGCCCAGGGCACAGGACTACACCTTC. Translating it yields CASSQVPRAQDYTF.

This clone was observed at least ten times. The V gene is TRBV9, the J gene TRBJ1-3; D call uncertain. Germline V CDR1 and CDR2: SGDLS, YYNGEE. The CDR3 loop spans 16 amino acids. V was clipped by 4 bases and J by 0 bases, with 14 bases between them. The CDR3 spells CASSPQTPDSGNTIYF. The CDR3 DNA reads TGTGCCAGCAGCCCGCAGACACCTGACTCTGGAAACACCATATATTTT.

This clone was found many times. The chain couples TRBV10-1 to TRBJ2-3, with D tentatively TRBD1 or TRBD2 (5 bases each). The germline V gene has CDR1 WNHNN and CDR2 SYGVQD (reference sequence). There are 14 residues in the CDR3. Trimming took off 5 bases at V and 4 bases at J, with 13 bases between the two ends. The CDR3 nucleotides are TGCGCCAGCAGTTCGGGACCAAACTCAGATACGCAGTATTTT. As protein: CASSSGPNSDTQYF.

This clone came up many times. The chain recombines TRBV7-3 with TRBJ2-2; 13 nucleotides agree with TRBD2. V lost 5 bases, J lost 6 bases, and 6 bases stayed unmatched. This CDR3 is 16 amino acids long. Per the germline V gene, CDR1 is SGHTA and CDR2 is FQGTGA. CDR3 sequence (DNA): TGTGCCAGCAGCCAAGAACTAGCGGGAGGGCCCGGGGAGCTGTTTTTT. This translates into CASSQELAGGPGELFF.

This clone occurred many times. The rearrangement links TRBV20-1 to TRBJ2-7; 9 bases agree with TRBD1. Germline V gives CDR1 DFQATT, CDR2 SNEGSKA (reference sequence). The CDR3 loop spans 14 amino acids. J gave up 2 bases and V 6 bases, and 8 bases lay outside the gene matches. The DNA for the CDR3 is TGCAGTGCGGTGGACAGGGGCGTTACCTACGAGCAGTACTTC. It encodes CSAVDRGVTYEQYF.

This clone showed up many times. The J gene is TRBJ1-2, the V gene TRBV30; the match to TRBD1 covers 7 bases. Per germline, CDR1 GTSNPN and CDR2 SVGIG (reference sequence). This CDR3 contains 15 residues. The J segment lost 5 bases and the V segment lost 0 bases, leaving 9 bases of the junction unmatched. This CDR3 is CAWSVSRTGFYGYTF. As DNA, the CDR3 is TGTGCCTGGAGTGTGTCCCGGACAGGATTTTATGGCTACACCTTC.

This chain connects TRBV11-1 to TRBJ2-3; 7 bases map to TRBD2. The CDR3 length is 17 residues. Germline values: CDR1 SGHAT, CDR2 FQDESV (reference sequence). Trimming cost V 1 base and J 9 bases; bases outside gene matches: 16. CDR3: CASSLVLGAGEGKTQYF. The CDR3 coding sequence is TGTGCCAGCAGCTTAGTTCTCGGCGCGGGAGAGGGTAAGACGCAGTATTTT.

Many counts were recorded for this clone. V and J are TRBV7-6 and TRBJ2-3, with D uncertain. The CDR3 is 14 residues long. Germline V lookup: CDR1 SGHVS, CDR2 FNYEAQ. V lost 0 bases and J lost 4, with 8 bases in between. The CDR3 DNA is TGTGCCAGCAGCTTAGCTCCTTCGGCAGATACGCAGTATTTT. This codes for CASSLAPSADTQYF.

There are many counts of this clone. The chain couples TRBV9 to TRBJ2-7; TRBD2 is a possible D gene (5 bases). The CDR3 spans 13 residues. The V and J ends lost 0 bases and 7 bases respectively, with 11 bases between them. Germline-derived CDR1 and CDR2 are SGDLS and YYNGEE. The CDR3 nucleotides are TGTGCCAGCAGCGTAGCTCCGGGGTGGGAGCAGTACTTC. Translating gives CASSVAPGWEQYF.

This clone has ten or more counts. The V and J genes are TRBV6-1 and TRBJ2-5; 12 bases fit TRBD2. The germline V gene encodes CDR1 MNHNS and CDR2 SASEGT. CDR3 length: 15 amino acids. V gave up 6 bases and J gave up 2 bases; unmatched junction bases: 4. CDR3 loop: CASSETSGGQETQYF. CDR3 coding DNA: TGTGCCAGCAGCGAGACTAGCGGGGGACAAGAGACCCAGTACTTC.

This clone was recorded many times. V is TRBV10-3 and J is TRBJ2-3; tentatively, D is TRBD1 (6 bases). Trimming took 10 bases from V and 3 from J, leaving 20 bases between them. The CDR3 is made up of 15 amino acids. Germline V gene lookup returns CDR1 ENHRY and CDR2 SYGVKD. The CDR3 sequence is CATYVSKGETDTQYF. The CDR3 bases are TGTGCCACCTACGTTTCAAAGGGGGAAACAGATACGCAGTATTTT.

V usage is TRBV28 and J usage is TRBJ2-7; D might be TRBD2 (5 bases). V lost 6 bases to trimming and J lost 4 bases, with 10 bases between them. This CDR3 has 12 amino acids. From germline, CDR1 is MDHEN and CDR2 SYDVKM. CDR3 protein: CASRDLRYEQYF. DNA for the CDR3: TGTGCCAGCAGGGACTTAAGGTACGAGCAGTACTTC.

This clone was recorded many times. CDR3 coding DNA: TGCGCCATCATGACAGCCTATAATTCACCCCTCCACTTT. It codes for CAIMTAYNSPLHF. The chain is built from TRBV10-2 and TRBJ1-6; D is perhaps TRBD1 (5 bases). The V and J ends lost 10 bases and 2 bases respectively, with 9 bases between them. The CDR3 covers 13 residues. Germline CDR1 WSHSY, CDR2 SAAADI.